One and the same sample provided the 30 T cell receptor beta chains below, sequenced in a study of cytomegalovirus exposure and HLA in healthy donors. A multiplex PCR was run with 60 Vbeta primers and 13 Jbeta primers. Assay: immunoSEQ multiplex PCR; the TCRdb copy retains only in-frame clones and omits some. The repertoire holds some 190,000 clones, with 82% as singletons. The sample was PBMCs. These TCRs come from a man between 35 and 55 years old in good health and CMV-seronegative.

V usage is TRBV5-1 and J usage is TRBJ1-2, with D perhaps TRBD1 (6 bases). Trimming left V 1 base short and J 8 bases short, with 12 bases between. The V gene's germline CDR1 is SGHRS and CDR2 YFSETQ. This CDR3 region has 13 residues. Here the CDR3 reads CASSLLPDRGYTF. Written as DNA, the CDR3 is TGCGCCAGCAGCTTGCTTCCCGACAGGGGCTACACCTTC.

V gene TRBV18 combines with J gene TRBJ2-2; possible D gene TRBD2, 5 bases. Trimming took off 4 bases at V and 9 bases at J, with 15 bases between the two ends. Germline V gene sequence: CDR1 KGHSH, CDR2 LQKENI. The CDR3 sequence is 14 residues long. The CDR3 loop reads CASSQGPGGRELFF. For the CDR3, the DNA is TGTGCCAGCTCACAAGGCCCCGGAGGCAGGGAGCTGTTTTTT.

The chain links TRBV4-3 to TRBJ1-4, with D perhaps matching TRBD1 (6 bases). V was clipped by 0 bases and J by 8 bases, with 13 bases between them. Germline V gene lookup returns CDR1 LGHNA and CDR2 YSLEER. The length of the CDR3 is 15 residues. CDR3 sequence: CASSQEGQGMEKLFF. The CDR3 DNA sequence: TGCGCCAGCAGCCAAGAAGGTCAGGGGATGGAAAAACTGTTTTTT.

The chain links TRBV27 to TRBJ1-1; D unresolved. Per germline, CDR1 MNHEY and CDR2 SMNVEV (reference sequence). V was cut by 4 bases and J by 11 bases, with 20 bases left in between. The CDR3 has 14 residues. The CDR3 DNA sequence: TGTGCCAGCAGTTCAGAGAGACTCCTTGGATGGGCTTTCTTT. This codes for CASSSERLLGWAFF.

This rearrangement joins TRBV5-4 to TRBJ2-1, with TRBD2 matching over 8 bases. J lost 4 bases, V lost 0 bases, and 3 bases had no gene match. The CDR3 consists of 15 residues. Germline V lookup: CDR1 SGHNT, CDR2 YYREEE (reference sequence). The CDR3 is CASSLGSSGYNEQFF. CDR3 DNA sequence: TGTGCCAGCAGCTTGGGTTCTAGCGGGTACAATGAGCAGTTCTTC.

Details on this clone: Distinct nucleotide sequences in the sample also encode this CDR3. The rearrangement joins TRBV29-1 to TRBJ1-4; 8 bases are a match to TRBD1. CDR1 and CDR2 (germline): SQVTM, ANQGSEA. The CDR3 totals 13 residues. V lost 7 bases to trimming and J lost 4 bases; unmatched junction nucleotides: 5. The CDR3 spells CSARTGRNEKLFF. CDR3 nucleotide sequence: TGCAGCGCGCGGACAGGGCGTAATGAAAAACTGTTTTTT.

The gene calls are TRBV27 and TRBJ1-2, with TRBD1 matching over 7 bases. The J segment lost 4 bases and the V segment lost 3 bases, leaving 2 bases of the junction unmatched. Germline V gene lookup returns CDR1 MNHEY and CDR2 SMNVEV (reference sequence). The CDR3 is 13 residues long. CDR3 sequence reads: CASSLDRFYGYTF. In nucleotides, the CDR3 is TGTGCCAGCAGTTTGGACAGGTTCTATGGCTACACCTTC.

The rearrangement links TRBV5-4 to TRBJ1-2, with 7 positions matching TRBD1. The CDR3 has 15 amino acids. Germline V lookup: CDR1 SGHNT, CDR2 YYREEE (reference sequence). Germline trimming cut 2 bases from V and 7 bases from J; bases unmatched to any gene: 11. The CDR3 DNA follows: TGTGCCAGCAGCTTCGAACAGGGGAAGAGGCGTGGCTACACCTTC. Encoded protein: CASSFEQGKRRGYTF.

The DNA of the CDR3 is TGTGCCAGCAGCGGGATGACTAGCGGGAAGGGACCGGGCACAGATACGCAGTATTTT. This encodes CASSGMTSGKGPGTDTQYF. The chain has TRBV9 and TRBJ2-3, with 11 positions matching TRBD2. The CDR3 consists of 19 residues. V lost 3 bases, J lost 1 base, and 13 bases stayed unmatched. Germline CDR1 SGDLS, CDR2 YYNGEE.

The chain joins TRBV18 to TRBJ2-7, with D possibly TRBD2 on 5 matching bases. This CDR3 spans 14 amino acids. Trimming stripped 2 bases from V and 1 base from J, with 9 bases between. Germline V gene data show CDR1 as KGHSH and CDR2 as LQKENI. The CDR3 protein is CASSPSGSSYEQYF. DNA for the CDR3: TGTGCCAGCTCACCAAGCGGCAGTTCCTACGAGCAGTACTTC.

For the CDR3, the DNA is TGTGCCAGCAGTTTTGCCGGGACTAGCGGGAGTTACAATGAGCAGTTCTTC. It is translated as CASSFAGTSGSYNEQFF. This chain joins TRBV27 and TRBJ2-1; TRBD2 agrees at 14 bases. With V trimmed by 3 bases and J by 4 bases, 5 bases remained unmatched. The CDR3 consists of 17 residues. In germline, CDR1 is MNHEY, CDR2 SMNVEV (reference sequence).

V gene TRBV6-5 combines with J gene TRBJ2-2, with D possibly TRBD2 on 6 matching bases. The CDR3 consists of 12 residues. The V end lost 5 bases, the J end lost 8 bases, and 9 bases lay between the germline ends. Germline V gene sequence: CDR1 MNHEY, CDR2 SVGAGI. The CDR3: CASSMTRGELFF. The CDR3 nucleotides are TGTGCCAGCAGTATGACTAGGGGGGAGCTGTTTTTT.

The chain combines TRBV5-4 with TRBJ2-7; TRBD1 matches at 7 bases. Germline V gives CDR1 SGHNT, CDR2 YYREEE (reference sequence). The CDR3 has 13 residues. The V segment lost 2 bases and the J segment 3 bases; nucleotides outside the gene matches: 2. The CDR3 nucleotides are TGTGCCAGCAGCTTTGGACAGGTCTACGAGCAGTACTTC. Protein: CASSFGQVYEQYF.

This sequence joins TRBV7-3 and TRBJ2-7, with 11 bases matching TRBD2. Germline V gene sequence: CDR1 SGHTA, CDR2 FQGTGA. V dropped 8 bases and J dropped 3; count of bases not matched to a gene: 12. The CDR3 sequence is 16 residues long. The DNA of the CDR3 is TGTGCCAGCGGCCGTCCCGGGACTAGCGGATACTACGAGCAGTACTTC. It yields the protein CASGRPGTSGYYEQYF.

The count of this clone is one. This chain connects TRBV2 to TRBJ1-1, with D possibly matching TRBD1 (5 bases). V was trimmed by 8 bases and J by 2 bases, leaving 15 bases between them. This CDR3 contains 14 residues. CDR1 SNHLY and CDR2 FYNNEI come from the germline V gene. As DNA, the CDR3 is TGTGCCAGCTGGGGGGACGGGTTTAACACTGAAGCTTTCTTT. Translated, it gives CASWGDGFNTEAFF.

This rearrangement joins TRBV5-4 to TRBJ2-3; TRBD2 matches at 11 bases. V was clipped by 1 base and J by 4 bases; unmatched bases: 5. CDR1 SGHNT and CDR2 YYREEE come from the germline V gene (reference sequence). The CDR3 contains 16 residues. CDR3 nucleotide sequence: TGTGCCAGCAGCTTGTTTCGTAGCGGGGGGGCAGATACGCAGTATTTT. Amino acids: CASSLFRSGGADTQYF.

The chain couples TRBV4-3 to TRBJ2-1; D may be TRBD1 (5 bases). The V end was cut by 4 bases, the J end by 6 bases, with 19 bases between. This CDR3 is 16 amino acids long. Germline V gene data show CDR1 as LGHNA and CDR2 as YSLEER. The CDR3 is CASSRSSVDSSNEQFF. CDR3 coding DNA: TGCGCCAGCAGCCGATCGAGTGTCGACAGCTCCAATGAGCAGTTCTTC.

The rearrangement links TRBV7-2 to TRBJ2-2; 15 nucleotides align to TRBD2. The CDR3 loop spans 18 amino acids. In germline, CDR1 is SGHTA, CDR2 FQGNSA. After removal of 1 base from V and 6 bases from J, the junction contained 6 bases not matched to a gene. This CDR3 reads CASSLGPGLAGGSGELFF. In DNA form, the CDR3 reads TGTGCCAGCAGCTTAGGCCCGGGACTAGCGGGAGGATCCGGGGAGCTGTTTTTT.

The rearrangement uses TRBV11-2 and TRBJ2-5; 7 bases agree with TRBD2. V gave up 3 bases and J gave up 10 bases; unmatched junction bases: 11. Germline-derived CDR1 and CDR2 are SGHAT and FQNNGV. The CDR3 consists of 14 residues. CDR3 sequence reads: CASSFPGNRGVQYF. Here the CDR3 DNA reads TGTGCCAGCAGCTTTCCTGGAAACCGGGGGGTCCAGTACTTC.

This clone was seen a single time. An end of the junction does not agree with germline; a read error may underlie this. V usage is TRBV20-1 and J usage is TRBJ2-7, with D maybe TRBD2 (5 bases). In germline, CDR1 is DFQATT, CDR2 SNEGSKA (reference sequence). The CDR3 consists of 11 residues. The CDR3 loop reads CSARGTYERYF. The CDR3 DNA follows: TGCAGTGCTAGAGGGACTTACGAGCGGTACTTC.

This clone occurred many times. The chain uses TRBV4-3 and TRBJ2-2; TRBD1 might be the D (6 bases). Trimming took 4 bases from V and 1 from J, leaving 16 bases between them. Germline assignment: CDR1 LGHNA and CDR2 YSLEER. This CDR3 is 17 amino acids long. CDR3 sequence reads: CASSPLPGTRNTGELFF. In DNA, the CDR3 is TGCGCCAGCAGCCCCCTCCCGGGGACAAGGAACACCGGGGAGCTGTTTTTT.

The DNA of the CDR3 is TGTGCCAGCTGTCCCCGGGACAGGGGCCTGAACACTGAAGCTTTCTTT. This encodes CASCPRDRGLNTEAFF. This sequence joins TRBV5-5 and TRBJ1-1, with 10 bases that match TRBD1. In germline, CDR1 is SGHKS, CDR2 YYEKEE (reference sequence). CDR3 length equals 16 residues. The junction had 9 bases not matched to a gene; V was cut back by 7 bases and J by 0 bases.

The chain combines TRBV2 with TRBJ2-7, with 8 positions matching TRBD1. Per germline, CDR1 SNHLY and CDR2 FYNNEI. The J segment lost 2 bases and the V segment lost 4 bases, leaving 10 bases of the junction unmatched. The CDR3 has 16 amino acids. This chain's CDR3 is CASSGPRDRSTYEQYF. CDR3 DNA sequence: TGTGCCAGCAGTGGTCCTCGGGACAGGTCTACCTACGAGCAGTACTTC.

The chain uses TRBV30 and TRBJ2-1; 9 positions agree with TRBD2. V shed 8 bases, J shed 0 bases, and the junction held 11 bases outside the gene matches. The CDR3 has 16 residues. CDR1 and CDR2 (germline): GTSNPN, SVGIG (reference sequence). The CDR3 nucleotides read TGTGCCGGAGAGCTAAGCGGGAGGCCCTCCTACAATGAGCAGTTCTTC. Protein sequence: CAGELSGRPSYNEQFF. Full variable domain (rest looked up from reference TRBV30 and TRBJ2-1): SQTIHQWPATLVQPVGSPLSLECTVEGTSNPNLYWYRQAAGRGLQLLFYSVGIGQISSEVPQNLSASRPQDRQFILSSKKLLLSDSGFYLCAGELSGRPSYNEQFFGPGTRLTVL.

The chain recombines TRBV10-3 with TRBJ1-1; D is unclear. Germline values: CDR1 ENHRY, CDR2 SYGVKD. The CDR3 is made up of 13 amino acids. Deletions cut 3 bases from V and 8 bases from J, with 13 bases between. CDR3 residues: CAISDLPGTEAFF. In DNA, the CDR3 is TGTGCCATCAGTGATCTCCCAGGAACCGAAGCTTTCTTT.

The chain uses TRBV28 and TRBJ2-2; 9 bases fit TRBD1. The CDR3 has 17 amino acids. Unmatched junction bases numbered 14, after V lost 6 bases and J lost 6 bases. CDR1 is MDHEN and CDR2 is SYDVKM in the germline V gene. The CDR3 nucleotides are TGTGCCAGCAGAACCCCCGGCGGGACAGGGTTATCCGGGGAGCTGTTTTTT. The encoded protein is CASRTPGGTGLSGELFF.

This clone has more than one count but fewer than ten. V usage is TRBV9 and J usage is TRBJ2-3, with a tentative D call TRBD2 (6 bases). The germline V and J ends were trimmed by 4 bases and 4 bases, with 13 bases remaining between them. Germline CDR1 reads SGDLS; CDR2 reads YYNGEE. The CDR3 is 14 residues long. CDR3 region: CASSWDSTSDTQYF. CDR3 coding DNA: TGTGCCAGCAGCTGGGACTCGACTTCAGATACGCAGTATTTT.

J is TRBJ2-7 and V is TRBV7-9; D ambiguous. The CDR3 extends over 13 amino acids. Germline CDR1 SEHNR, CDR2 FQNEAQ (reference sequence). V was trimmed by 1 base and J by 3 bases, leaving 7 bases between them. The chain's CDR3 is CASSLGQFYEQYF. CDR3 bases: TGTGCCAGCAGCTTAGGACAATTCTACGAGCAGTACTTC.

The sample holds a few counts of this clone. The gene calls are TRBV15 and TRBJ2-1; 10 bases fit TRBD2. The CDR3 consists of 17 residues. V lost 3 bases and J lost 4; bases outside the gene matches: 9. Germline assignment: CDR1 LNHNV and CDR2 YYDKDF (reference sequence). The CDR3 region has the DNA TGTGCCACCAGCAGGGGAGATACTAGCGGGGCTTACAATGAGCAGTTCTTC. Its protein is CATSRGDTSGAYNEQFF.

CDR3 sequence (DNA): TGCGCCAGCAGGGAGGGGACTGCTACCACTAATCAGCCCCAGCATTTT. As protein: CASREGTATTNQPQHF. This chain connects TRBV5-1 to TRBJ1-5; maybe TRBD1 (5 bases). The CDR3 contains 16 residues. V lost 5 bases and J lost 4, with 19 bases in between. The germline V gene has CDR1 SGHRS and CDR2 YFSETQ.